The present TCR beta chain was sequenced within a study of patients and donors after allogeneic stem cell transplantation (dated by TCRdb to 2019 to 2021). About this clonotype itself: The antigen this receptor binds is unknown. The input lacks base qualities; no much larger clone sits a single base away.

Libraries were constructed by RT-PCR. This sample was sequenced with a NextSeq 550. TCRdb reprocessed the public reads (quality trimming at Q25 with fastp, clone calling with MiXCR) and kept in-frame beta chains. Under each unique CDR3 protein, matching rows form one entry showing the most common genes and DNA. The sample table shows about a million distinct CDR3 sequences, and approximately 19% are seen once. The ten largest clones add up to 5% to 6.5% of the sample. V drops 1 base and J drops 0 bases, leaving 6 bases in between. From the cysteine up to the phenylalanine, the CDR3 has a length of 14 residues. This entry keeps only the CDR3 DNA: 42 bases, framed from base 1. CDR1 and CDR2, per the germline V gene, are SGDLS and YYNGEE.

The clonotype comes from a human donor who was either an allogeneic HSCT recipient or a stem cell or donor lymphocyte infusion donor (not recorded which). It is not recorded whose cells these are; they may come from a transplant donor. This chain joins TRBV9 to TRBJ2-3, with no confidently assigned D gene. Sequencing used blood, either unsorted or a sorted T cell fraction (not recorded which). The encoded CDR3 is CASSVTTSTDTQYF. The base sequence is TGTGCCAGCAGCGTAACCACTAGCACAGATACGCAGTATTTT.